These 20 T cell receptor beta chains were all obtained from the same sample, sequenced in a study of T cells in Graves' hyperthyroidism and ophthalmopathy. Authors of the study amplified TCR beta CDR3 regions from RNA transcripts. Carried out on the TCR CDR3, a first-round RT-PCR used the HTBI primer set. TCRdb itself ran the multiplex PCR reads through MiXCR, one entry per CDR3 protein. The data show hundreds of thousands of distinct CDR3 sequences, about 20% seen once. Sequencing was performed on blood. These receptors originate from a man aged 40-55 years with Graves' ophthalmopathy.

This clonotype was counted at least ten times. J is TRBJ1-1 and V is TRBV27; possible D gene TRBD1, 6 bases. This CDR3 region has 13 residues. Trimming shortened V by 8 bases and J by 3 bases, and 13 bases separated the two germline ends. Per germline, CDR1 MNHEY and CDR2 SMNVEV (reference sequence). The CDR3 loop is CASRVGQHTEAFF. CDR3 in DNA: TGTGCCAGCCGAGTTGGACAGCACACTGAAGCTTTCTTT.

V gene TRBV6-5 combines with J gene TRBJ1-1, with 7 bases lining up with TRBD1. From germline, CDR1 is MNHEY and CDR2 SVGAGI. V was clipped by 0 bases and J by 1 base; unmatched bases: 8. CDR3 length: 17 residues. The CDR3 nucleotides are TGTGCCAGCAGTTACTCGAACAGGGGAAGCCGGAACACTGAAGCTTTCTTT. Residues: CASSYSNRGSRNTEAFF.

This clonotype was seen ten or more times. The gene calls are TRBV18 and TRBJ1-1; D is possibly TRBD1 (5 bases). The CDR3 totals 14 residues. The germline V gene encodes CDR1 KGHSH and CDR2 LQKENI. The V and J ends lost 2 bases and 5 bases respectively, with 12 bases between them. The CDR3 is CASSPEVEGTEAFF. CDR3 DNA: TGTGCCAGCTCACCAGAAGTGGAGGGGACTGAAGCTTTCTTT.

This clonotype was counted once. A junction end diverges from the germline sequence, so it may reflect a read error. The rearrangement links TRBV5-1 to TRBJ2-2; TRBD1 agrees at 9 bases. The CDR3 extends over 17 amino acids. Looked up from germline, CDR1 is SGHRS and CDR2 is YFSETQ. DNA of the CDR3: TGCGCCAGCAGCTTGGTATCCGGGACAGGGCTGTTCGGGGAGCTGCTTTTT. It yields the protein CASSLVSGTGLFGELLF.

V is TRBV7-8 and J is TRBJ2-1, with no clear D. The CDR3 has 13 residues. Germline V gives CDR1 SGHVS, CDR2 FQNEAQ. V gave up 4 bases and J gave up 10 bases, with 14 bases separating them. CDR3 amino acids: CASSSKLSLEQFF. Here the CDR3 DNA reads TGTGCCAGCAGCTCAAAGCTATCGCTCGAGCAGTTCTTC. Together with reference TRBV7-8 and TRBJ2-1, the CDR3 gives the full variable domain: GAGVSQSPRYKVAKRGQDVALRCDPISGHVSLFWYQQALGQGPEFLTYFQNEAQLDKSGLPSDRFFAERPEGSVSTLKIQRTQQEDSAVYLCASSSKLSLEQFFGPGTRLTVL.

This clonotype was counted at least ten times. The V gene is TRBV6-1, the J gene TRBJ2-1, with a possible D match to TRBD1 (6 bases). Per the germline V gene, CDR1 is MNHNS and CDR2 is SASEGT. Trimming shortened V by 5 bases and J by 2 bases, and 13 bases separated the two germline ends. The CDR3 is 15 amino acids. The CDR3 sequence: CASSPWWGPYNEQFF. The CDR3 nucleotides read TGTGCCAGCAGTCCCTGGTGGGGGCCCTACAATGAGCAGTTCTTC.

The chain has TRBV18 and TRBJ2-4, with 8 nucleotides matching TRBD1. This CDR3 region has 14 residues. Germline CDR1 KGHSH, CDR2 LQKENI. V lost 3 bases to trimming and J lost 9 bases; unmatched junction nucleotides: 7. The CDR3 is CASSPVTGARIQYF. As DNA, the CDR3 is TGTGCCAGCTCACCTGTGACAGGGGCGCGCATTCAGTACTTC.

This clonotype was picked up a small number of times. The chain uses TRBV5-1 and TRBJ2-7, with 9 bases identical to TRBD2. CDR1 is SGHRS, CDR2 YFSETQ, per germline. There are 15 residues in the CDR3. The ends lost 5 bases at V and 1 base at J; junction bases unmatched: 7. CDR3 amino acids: CASSGAGGVSYEQYF. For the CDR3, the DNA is TGCGCCAGCAGTGGAGCGGGGGGAGTATCCTACGAGCAGTACTTC.

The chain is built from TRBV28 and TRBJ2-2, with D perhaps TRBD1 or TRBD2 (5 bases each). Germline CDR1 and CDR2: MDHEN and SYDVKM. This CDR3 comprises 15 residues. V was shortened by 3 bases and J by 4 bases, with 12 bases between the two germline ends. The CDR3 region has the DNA TGTGCCAGCAGTTTTCGAGGGACCCGCACCGGGGAGCTGTTTTTT. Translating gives CASSFRGTRTGELFF.

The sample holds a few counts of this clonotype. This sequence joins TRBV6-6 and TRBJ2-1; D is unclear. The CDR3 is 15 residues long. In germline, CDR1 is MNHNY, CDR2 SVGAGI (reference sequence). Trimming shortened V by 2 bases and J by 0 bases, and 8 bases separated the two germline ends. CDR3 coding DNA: TGTGCCAGCAGTTACGAGTCAAGCTCCTACAATGAGCAGTTCTTC. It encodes CASSYESSSYNEQFF.

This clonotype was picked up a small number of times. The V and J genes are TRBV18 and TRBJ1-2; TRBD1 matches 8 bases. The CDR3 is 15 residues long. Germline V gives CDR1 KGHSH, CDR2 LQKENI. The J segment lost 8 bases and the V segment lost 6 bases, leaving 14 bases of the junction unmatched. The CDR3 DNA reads TGTGCCAGCTCGAAGGAGAACAGGGGGACGCGAGGCTACACCTTC. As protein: CASSKENRGTRGYTF.

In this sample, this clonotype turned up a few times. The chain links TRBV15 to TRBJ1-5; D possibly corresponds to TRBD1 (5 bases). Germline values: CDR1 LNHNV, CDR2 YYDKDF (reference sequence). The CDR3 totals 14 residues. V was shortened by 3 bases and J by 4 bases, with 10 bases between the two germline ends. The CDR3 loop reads CATSRGQRNQPQHF. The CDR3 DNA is TGTGCCACCAGCAGGGGGCAGCGGAATCAGCCCCAGCATTTT.

CDR3 sequence (DNA): TGCGCCAGCAGCCAGGAGGACCGGGAGAGCTTCCCCCCGGACGAGCAGTACTTC. Residues: CASSQEDRESFPPDEQYF. The chain carries TRBV4-1 and TRBJ2-7, with D possibly matching TRBD2 (6 bases). The V gene lost 3 bases and the J gene lost 5 bases, with 26 bases spanning the gap. Looked up from germline, CDR1 is MGHRA and CDR2 is YSYEKL. The length of the CDR3 is 18 residues.

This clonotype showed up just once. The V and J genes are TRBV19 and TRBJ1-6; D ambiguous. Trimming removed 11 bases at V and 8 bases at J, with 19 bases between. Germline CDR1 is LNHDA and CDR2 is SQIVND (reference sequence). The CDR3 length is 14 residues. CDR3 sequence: CAGQTLRSYSPLHF. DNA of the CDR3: TGTGCCGGGCAGACTTTACGCTCCTATTCACCCCTCCACTTT.

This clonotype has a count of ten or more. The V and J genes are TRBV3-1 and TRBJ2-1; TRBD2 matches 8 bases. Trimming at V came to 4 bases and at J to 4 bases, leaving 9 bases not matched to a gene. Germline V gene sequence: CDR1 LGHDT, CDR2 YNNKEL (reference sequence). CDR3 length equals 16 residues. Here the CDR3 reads CASSPTVSGRYNEQFF. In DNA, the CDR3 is TGTGCCAGCAGCCCCACGGTAAGCGGGAGATACAATGAGCAGTTCTTC.

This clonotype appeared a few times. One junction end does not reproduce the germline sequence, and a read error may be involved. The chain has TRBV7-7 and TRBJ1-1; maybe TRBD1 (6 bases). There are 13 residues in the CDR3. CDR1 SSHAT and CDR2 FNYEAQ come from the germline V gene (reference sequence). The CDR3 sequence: CASSQGPITEAFF. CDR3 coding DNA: TGTGCTAGCAGCCAGGGGCCTATCACTGAAGCTTTCTTT.

DNA of the CDR3: TGTGCCAGCAGCCACGGGACTAGACGGTCCGATACGCAGTATTTT. As protein: CASSHGTRRSDTQYF. The V and J genes are TRBV6-2 or TRBV6-3 and TRBJ2-3; the match to TRBD2 covers 8 bases. Trimming at V came to 6 bases and at J to 6 bases, leaving 11 bases not matched to a gene. CDR3 length equals 15 residues. Germline-derived CDR1 and CDR2 are MNHEY and SVGEGT.

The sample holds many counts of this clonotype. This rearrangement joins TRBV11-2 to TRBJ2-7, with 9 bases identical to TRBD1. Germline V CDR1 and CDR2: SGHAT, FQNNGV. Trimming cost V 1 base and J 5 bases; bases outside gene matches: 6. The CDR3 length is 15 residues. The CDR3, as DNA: TGTGCCAGCAGCTTAGCCCTGACAGGGGGACACGAGCAGTACTTC. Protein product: CASSLALTGGHEQYF.

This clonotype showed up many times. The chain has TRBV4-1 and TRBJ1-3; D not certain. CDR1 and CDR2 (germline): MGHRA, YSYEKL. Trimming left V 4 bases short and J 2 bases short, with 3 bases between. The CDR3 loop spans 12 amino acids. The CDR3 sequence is CASSLPGNTIYF. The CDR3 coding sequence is TGCGCCAGCAGCCTCCCTGGAAACACCATATATTTT.

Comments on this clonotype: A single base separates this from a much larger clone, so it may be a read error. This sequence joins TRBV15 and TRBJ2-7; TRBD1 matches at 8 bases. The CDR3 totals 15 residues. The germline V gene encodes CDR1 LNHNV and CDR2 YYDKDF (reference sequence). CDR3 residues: CASSRDRDRTYEQYF. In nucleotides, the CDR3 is TGTGCCTCCAGCAGAGACCGGGACAGGACCTACGAGCAGTACTTC. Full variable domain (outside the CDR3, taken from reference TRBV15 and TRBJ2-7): DAMVIQNPRYQVTQFGKPVTLSCSQTLNHNVMYWYQQKSSQAPKLLFHYYDKDFNNEADTPDNFQSRRPNTSFCFLDIRSPGLGDTAMYLCASSRDRDRTYEQYFGPGTRLTVT.